The clone carrying this T cell receptor (beta chain) was observed a handful of times. Antigen specificity is unknown. The data belong to a study of cytomegalovirus exposure and HLA in healthy donors. Study results and caveats: Prior analysis indicated that the majority of TCR beta V segments exhibited productivity approximately 87% or approximately 30% of the time.

The V segment lost 8 bases and the J segment 10 bases; nucleotides outside the gene matches: 19. CDR1 GTSNPN and CDR2 SVGIG come from the germline V gene (reference sequence). The CDR3 extends over 14 amino acids. The PCR made use of 60 Vbeta and 13 Jbeta primers. Generated by immunoSEQ multiplex PCR, the TCRdb table keeps only in-frame clones and is missing some. The table has around 190,000 clones, about 80% seen once. The receptor's source is a woman aged 25 to 39 in good health and CMV-seropositive. The chain joins TRBV30 to TRBJ1-1, with 7 bases lining up with TRBD1. Sequencing was performed on PBMCs. CDR3: CAGMDQQGFRGAFF. CDR3 nucleotides: TGTGCCGGAATGGATCAACAGGGGTTCCGGGGAGCTTTCTTT.